The 17 T cell receptor beta chains presented below share a single source sample, sequenced in a study of metastatic and nonmetastatic thyroid tumors. TCRdb reassembled clones from the PCR reads with MiXCR. The sample records about 9,000 clones, roughly 14% being singletons. None of the patients had undergone any treatment ahead of thyroid surgery. The sequenced sample was blood. The source is a female donor with papillary thyroid cancer or a benign thyroid nodule (not recorded which). Some clones in this sample may be carry-over from other donors' samples.

There are a few counts of this clone. The chain employs TRBV20-1 and TRBJ2-7; D is possibly TRBD1 (6 bases). V lost 5 bases, J lost 4 bases, and 18 bases lay in between. The CDR3 is 14 residues long. The germline V gene has CDR1 DFQATT and CDR2 SNEGSKA (reference sequence). CDR3 loop: CSAEGPTRGYEQYF. In DNA form, the CDR3 reads TGCAGTGCTGAGGGCCCAACGAGGGGGTACGAGCAGTACTTC.

The table lists this clone with many counts. The V call is TRBV5-6, the J call TRBJ2-3, with D possibly TRBD2 on 6 matching bases. Germline V gene data show CDR1 as SGHDT and CDR2 as YYEEEE. V lost 4 bases and J 2 bases, leaving 14 bases between the germline ends. The CDR3 extends over 15 amino acids. CDR3 DNA sequence: TGTGCCAGCAGCCCCGGGACGGGAGACACAGATACGCAGTATTTT. This gives the protein CASSPGTGDTDTQYF.

The CDR3 DNA follows: TGTGCCAGCAGTTCCTACAGTGTTGGCTACACCTTC. Amino acids: CASSSYSVGYTF. V and J are TRBV28 and TRBJ1-2; no reliable D call. Germline lookup yields CDR1 MDHEN and CDR2 SYDVKM. CDR3 length: 12 amino acids. The V end was cut by 4 bases, the J end by 7 bases, with 10 bases between.

This clone has ten or more counts. Here the CDR3 omits its conserved ending phenylalanine or tryptophan, so a read error is the likely source. The chain couples TRBV7-2 to TRBJ2-3; TRBD2 agrees at 8 bases. Germline assignment: CDR1 SGHTA and CDR2 FQGNSA. V shed 6 bases, J shed 5 bases, and the junction held 10 bases outside the gene matches. This CDR3 has 15 residues. The CDR3 region is CASRSGGAQRDTQYL. DNA for the CDR3: TGTGCCAGCAGATCCGGGGGGGCACAAAGAGATACGCAGTATCTT.

This clone qualifies as medium-sized. The chain recombines TRBV5-1 with TRBJ2-1, with 9 bases matching TRBD2. The CDR3 length is 14 residues. Germline V gives CDR1 SGHRS, CDR2 YFSETQ. The V gene end was trimmed by 0 bases and the J gene end by 9 bases; junction bases not matched to a gene: 4. CDR3 protein: CASSLELAGLEQFF. The CDR3 DNA sequence: TGCGCCAGCAGCTTGGAACTAGCGGGTCTTGAGCAGTTCTTC.

This clone was found many times. This chain connects TRBV2 to TRBJ1-4, with D tentatively TRBD1 (6 bases). With 7 bases removed from V and 0 bases from J, the gap between germline ends came to 12 bases. From germline, CDR1 is SNHLY and CDR2 FYNNEI. The CDR3 runs to 15 residues. CDR3 residues: CASIRDTATNEKLFF. The CDR3 bases are TGTGCCAGCATTAGGGACACCGCAACTAATGAAAAACTGTTTTTT.

The CDR3 coding sequence is TGTGCCAGCACCGGGCTGGGCACTGAAGCTTTCTTT. This sequence encodes CASTGLGTEAFF. The chain employs TRBV28 and TRBJ1-1; no reliable D call. The CDR3 length is 12 residues. CDR1 and CDR2 from the germline V gene are MDHEN and SYDVKM. The germline V and J ends were trimmed by 7 bases and 4 bases, with 10 bases remaining between them.

Sample share makes this clone medium-sized. V is TRBV30 and J is TRBJ2-7; either TRBD1 or TRBD2 may fit D (5 bases each). The V gene's germline CDR1 is GTSNPN and CDR2 SVGIG (reference sequence). This CDR3 spans 15 amino acids. Trimming took 2 bases from V and 5 from J, leaving 19 bases between them. The CDR3 loop reads CAWSIGTIYDHEQYF. The CDR3 nucleotides read TGTGCCTGGAGTATTGGGACGATATACGACCACGAGCAGTACTTC.

By sample share, this clone is medium-sized. The rearrangement links TRBV19 to TRBJ2-7; D possibly corresponds to TRBD2 (5 bases). Trimming cost V 6 bases and J 0 bases, with 12 bases left between them. CDR1 is LNHDA and CDR2 is SQIVND in the germline V gene (reference sequence). The CDR3 is 14 amino acids. CDR3 DNA: TGTGCCAGTAGGCCGGACCGGGACTCCTACGAGCAGTACTTC. Encoded protein: CASRPDRDSYEQYF.

Judged by abundance, this clone is medium-sized (0.01 to 0.1%). The chain has TRBV15 and TRBJ2-5; D gene ambiguous. CDR3 size: 15 residues. The V and J ends lost 1 base and 2 bases respectively, with 11 bases between them. Germline V CDR1 and CDR2: LNHNV, YYDKDF (reference sequence). Here the CDR3 reads CATSRVKGWQETQYF. CDR3 coding DNA: TGTGCCACCAGCAGAGTAAAGGGTTGGCAAGAGACCCAGTACTTC. Complete variable domain (other parts from reference TRBV15 and TRBJ2-5): DAMVIQNPRYQVTQFGKPVTLSCSQTLNHNVMYWYQQKSSQAPKLLFHYYDKDFNNEADTPDNFQSRRPNTSFCFLDIRSPGLGDTAMYLCATSRVKGWQETQYFGPGTRLLVL.

In its sample, this clone was seen many times. The chain has TRBV19 and TRBJ2-3; 11 positions agree with TRBD2. CDR3 length: 18 residues. J gave up 1 base and V 5 bases, and 11 bases lay outside the gene matches. Germline-derived CDR1 and CDR2 are LNHDA and SQIVND (reference sequence). The CDR3: CASSLSSGGRSRTDTQYF. CDR3 coding DNA: TGTGCCAGTAGTCTATCTAGCGGGGGGCGTTCCCGCACAGATACGCAGTATTTT.

The chain links TRBV6-1 to TRBJ2-7; 12 bases align to TRBD2. Germline CDR1 reads MNHNS; CDR2 reads SASEGT. The V and J ends lost 7 bases and 2 bases, in that order; junction bases with no gene match: 3. This CDR3 spans 14 amino acids. CDR3 loop: CASTGTSGPYEQYF. The DNA of the CDR3 is TGTGCCAGCACTGGGACTAGCGGGCCCTACGAGCAGTACTTC.

This clone was seen more than once but under ten times. The chain joins TRBV6-6 to TRBJ1-6, with D perhaps matching TRBD1 (5 bases). The germline V and J ends were trimmed by 2 bases and 7 bases, with 9 bases remaining between them. The germline gives CDR1 MNHNY, CDR2 SVGAGI (reference sequence). This CDR3 is 14 amino acids long. CDR3 in DNA: TGTGCCAGCAGTTACACCGGGACCAATTCACCCCTCCACTTT. Amino acids: CASSYTGTNSPLHF.

This clone was seen repeatedly, ten times or more. Other DNA sequences within the sample encode an identical CDR3. The V call is TRBV11-1, the J call TRBJ1-1; 8 nucleotides align to TRBD1. This CDR3 contains 17 residues. CDR1 is SGHAT, CDR2 FQDESV, per germline (reference sequence). V shed 3 bases and J 3 bases; nucleotides not matched to a gene: 12. The DNA of the CDR3 is TGTGCCAGCAGCTTGGAAGTTTTCAGGGGGCTGCACACTGAAGCTTTCTTT. This translates into CASSLEVFRGLHTEAFF.

This clone was seen at least ten times. The rearrangement links TRBV7-2 to TRBJ2-2; 8 nucleotides agree with TRBD2. After removal of 4 bases from V and 0 bases from J, the junction contained 7 bases not matched to a gene. Germline lookup yields CDR1 SGHTA and CDR2 FQGNSA. The CDR3 extends over 17 amino acids. CDR3 coding DNA: TGTGCCAGCAGCTCAATCGCGGGGGGCTCGAACACCGGGGAGCTGTTTTTT. Translation: CASSSIAGGSNTGELFF.

This clone has a handful of counts. At one of its ends the junction is not consistent with the germline gene, which may arise from a read error. The CDR3: CASSLSQTGELVF. The CDR3 DNA reads TGTGCCAGCAGCTTAAGTCAGACCGGGGAGCTGGTTTTT. The chain joins TRBV7-2 to TRBJ2-2, with D possibly matching TRBD2 (5 bases). Per the germline V gene, CDR1 is SGHTA and CDR2 is FQGNSA. The CDR3 runs 13 residues.

In this sample, this clone is medium-sized. This chain joins TRBV12-3 or TRBV12-4 and TRBJ2-3; unclear D gene. CDR3 length: 16 amino acids. With 5 bases removed from V and 3 bases from J, the gap between germline ends came to 18 bases. CDR3: CASSPPVGLPTDTQYF. The CDR3 nucleotides read TGTGCCAGCAGTCCTCCAGTTGGTCTCCCAACAGATACGCAGTATTTT.